The present T cell receptor (beta chain) was sequenced within a study of T cell responses to AZD1222 COVID-19 vaccine. Points from the study as a whole: Close to half of spike-specific TCRs reportedly recognize unmutated variant regions.

Note on this clone: As yet, its antigen is unknown.

The assay was immunoSEQ multiplex PCR, and TCRdb's table has in-frame clones only and misses some. The data contain about 180,000 clones, 90% of them seen just once; the ten biggest clones take up about 4.1%. V lost 5 bases and J lost 0, with 8 bases in between. CDR1 SGHVS and CDR2 FQNEAQ come from the germline V gene. The CDR3 has 13 residues. The V and J genes are TRBV7-8 and TRBJ2-7, with D maybe TRBD1 (5 bases). The specimen comprised peripheral blood, sampled 28 days after the second dose of the MenACWY control vaccine. The receptor was derived from an adult who received the MenACWY meningococcal vaccine as a control. The CDR3 sequence is CASSPGPSYEQYF. CDR3 nucleotides: TGTGCCAGCAGCCCAGGGCCCTCCTACGAGCAGTACTTC.